A single sample gave rise to the 30 T cell receptor beta chains below, sequenced in a study of blood T cell repertoires in COVID-19. Measured with immunoSEQ multiplex PCR; TCRdb has only the in-frame clones, and not every one. Of fewer than 350,000 clones in the sample, 88% were seen once. Sequencing was carried out using PBMCs or T cells enriched from blood (not recorded which). The receptors were sampled from a woman aged 25 to 39 who had recovered from COVID-19.

V usage is TRBV7-6 and J usage is TRBJ1-2, with D possibly being TRBD1 (6 bases). The CDR3 totals 14 residues. Germline V gene data show CDR1 as SGHVS and CDR2 as FNYEAQ. Trimming removed 5 bases from V and 4 bases from J, with 14 bases in between. The CDR3 here is CASSPLQGSYGYTF. CDR3 sequence (DNA): TGTGCCAGCAGCCCCTTACAGGGAAGCTATGGCTACACCTTC.

The chain combines TRBV5-6 with TRBJ2-6; D remains unclear. V lost 2 bases, J lost 0 bases, and 12 bases lay in between. Germline assignment: CDR1 SGHDT and CDR2 YYEEEE. The CDR3 runs to 17 residues. The CDR3 coding sequence is TGTGCCAGCAGCTTCGAGCTATTTGTCTCTGGGGCCAACGTCCTGACTTTC. It encodes CASSFELFVSGANVLTF.

The gene calls are TRBV7-2 and TRBJ2-1; perhaps TRBD1 as D (5 bases). The germline V gene encodes CDR1 SGHTA and CDR2 FQGNSA. Trimming took 4 bases from V and 4 from J, leaving 14 bases between them. CDR3 size: 15 residues. CDR3 nucleotides: TGTGCCAGCAGCTCTCAAGACAGACCGTACAATGAGCAGTTCTTC. Protein sequence: CASSSQDRPYNEQFF.

This chain links TRBV7-9 with TRBJ2-5, with 10 positions matching TRBD2. The CDR3 length is 17 residues. CDR1 SEHNR and CDR2 FQNEAQ come from the germline V gene (reference sequence). J was trimmed by 2 bases and V by 2 bases; bases with no gene match: 8. Written as DNA, the CDR3 is TGTGCCAGCAGCTTATACACGGGACTAGCGATACAAGAGACCCAGTACTTC. Protein sequence: CASSLYTGLAIQETQYF.

This chain joins TRBV4-1 and TRBJ1-5; D is perhaps TRBD1 (5 bases). Trimming removed 3 bases from V and 0 bases from J, with 9 bases in between. CDR3 size: 15 residues. CDR1 MGHRA and CDR2 YSYEKL come from the germline V gene. The CDR3 bases are TGCGCCAGCAGCCAGCTACAGGTTAGCAATCAGCCCCAGCATTTT. Its translation is CASSQLQVSNQPQHF.

In this sample, this clone turned up once. V and J are TRBV5-1 and TRBJ1-1; D uncertain. The CDR3 is made up of 13 amino acids. V shed 0 bases and J shed 4 bases, with 7 bases lying between them. Germline V gives CDR1 SGHRS, CDR2 YFSETQ. CDR3 DNA sequence: TGCGCCAGCAGCTTGGGGGAGGCCACTGAAGCTTTCTTT. Its translation: CASSLGEATEAFF. Using reference TRBV5-1 and TRBJ1-1 for the parts outside the CDR3, the full variable domain is KAGVTQTPRYLIKTRGQQVTLSCSPISGHRSVSWYQQTPGQGLQFLFEYFSETQRNKGNFPGRFSGRQFSNSRSEMNVSTLELGDSALYLCASSLGEATEAFFGQGTRLTVV.

The rearrangement links TRBV10-3 to TRBJ2-1; D is uncertain. This CDR3 region has 11 residues. The ends were cut back, 8 bases at V and 5 bases at J, with 7 bases in the middle. Germline V gene data show CDR1 as ENHRY and CDR2 as SYGVKD. CDR3 residues: CAIGLNNEQFF. CDR3 DNA: TGTGCCATCGGCCTTAACAATGAGCAGTTCTTC.

This clone has a single count. The genes are TRBV6-2 or TRBV6-3 and TRBJ2-2; 11 bases line up with TRBD2. V shed 2 bases and J 0 bases; nucleotides not matched to a gene: 5. The CDR3 extends over 18 amino acids. Germline V lookup: CDR1 MNHEY, CDR2 SVGEGT. CDR3 in DNA: TGTGCCAGCAGTTACCTCCTAGCGGGGGGCGCGAACACCGGGGAGCTGTTTTTT. As protein: CASSYLLAGGANTGELFF.

About this clone itself: A much larger clone lies one base from this, so it may be a read error. The chain joins TRBV7-2 to TRBJ1-1; possible D gene TRBD1, 5 bases. Germline values: CDR1 SGHTA, CDR2 FQGNSA. This CDR3 comprises 13 residues. V dropped 2 bases and J dropped 1 base, with 5 bases sitting between them. The CDR3: CASSLQGNTEAFF. In DNA, the CDR3 is TGTGCCAGCAGCTTACAGGGGAACACTGAAGCTTTCTTT. The whole variable domain, remainder taken from reference TRBV7-2 and TRBJ1-1, is GAGVSQSPSNKVTEKGKDVELRCDPISGHTALYWYRQSLGQGLEFLIYFQGNSAPDKSGLPSDRFSAERTGGSVSTLTIQRTQQEDSAVYLCASSLQGNTEAFFGQGTRLTVV.

The chain uses TRBV30 and TRBJ1-1; 7 bases line up with TRBD1. Germline V gene data show CDR1 as GTSNPN and CDR2 as SVGIG (reference sequence). V lost 6 bases to trimming and J lost 1 base; unmatched junction nucleotides: 2. The CDR3 has 12 amino acids. Here the CDR3 DNA reads TGTGCCTGCGACAGGGAGAACACTGAAGCTTTCTTT. Translation gives CACDRENTEAFF. Full variable domain (missing parts from reference TRBV30 and TRBJ1-1): SQTIHQWPATLVQPVGSPLSLECTVEGTSNPNLYWYRQAAGRGLQLLFYSVGIGQISSEVPQNLSASRPQDRQFILSSKKLLLSDSGFYLCACDRENTEAFFGQGTRLTVV.

The chain employs TRBV30 and TRBJ2-7, with D possibly TRBD1 on 5 matching bases. The CDR3 consists of 12 residues. The ends were cut back, 5 bases at V and 5 bases at J, with 13 bases in the middle. The V gene's germline CDR1 is GTSNPN and CDR2 SVGIG (reference sequence). This CDR3 reads CAWGGAVNEQYF. In nucleotides, the CDR3 is TGTGCCTGGGGTGGGGCGGTGAACGAGCAGTACTTC.

The chain is built from TRBV6-5 and TRBJ1-2; D might be TRBD1 (6 bases). The CDR3 runs to 15 residues. The V end was cut by 2 bases, the J end by 1 base, with 11 bases between. Germline loops: CDR1 MNHEY, CDR2 SVGAGI. The CDR3 nucleotides are TGTGCCAGCAGTTACGATTCGGACAGTAACTATGGCTACACCTTC. Translating it yields CASSYDSDSNYGYTF.

The rearrangement joins TRBV7-9 to TRBJ2-1, with TRBD2 identical over 7 bases. V shed 5 bases, J shed 9 bases, and the junction held 13 bases outside the gene matches. The CDR3 totals 15 residues. Germline-derived CDR1 and CDR2 are SEHNR and FQNEAQ (reference sequence). CDR3: CASSPPAGWGGEQFF. The CDR3 nucleotides read TGTGCCAGCAGCCCCCCCGCTGGGTGGGGGGGTGAGCAGTTCTTC.

J is TRBJ2-3 and V is TRBV9; TRBD2 aligns across 7 bases. This CDR3 is built from 16 residues. CDR1 is SGDLS, CDR2 YYNGEE, per germline. J lost 6 bases, V lost 0 bases, and 10 bases had no gene match. CDR3 DNA: TGTGCCAGCAGCGTAGTCACTAGCGCTACTACGGATACGCAGTATTTT. The encoded protein is CASSVVTSATTDTQYF.

The chain employs TRBV18 and TRBJ1-5, with TRBD1 as a possible D gene (5 bases). This CDR3 has 15 amino acids. Germline CDR1 is KGHSH and CDR2 is LQKENI. V was trimmed by 4 bases and J by 7 bases, leaving 17 bases between them. The CDR3 coding sequence is TGTGCCAGCTCACTCATGGGTCAGGGTGAACAGCCCCAGCATTTT. This translates into CASSLMGQGEQPQHF. The variable domain in full, with the rest retrieved from reference TRBV18 and TRBJ1-5, is NAGVMQNPRHLVRRRGQEARLRCSPMKGHSHVYWYRQLPEEGLKFMVYLQKENIIDESGMPKERFSAEFPKEGPSILRIQQVVRGDSAAYFCASSLMGQGEQPQHFGDGTRLSIL.

The V and J genes are TRBV27 and TRBJ2-1; D ambiguous. Germline V gene lookup returns CDR1 MNHEY and CDR2 SMNVEV (reference sequence). This CDR3 region has 12 residues. V lost 3 bases and J lost 10, with 10 bases in between. The CDR3, as DNA: TGTGCCAGCAGTTTCGCGCTCCCCGAGCAGTTCTTC. This sequence encodes CASSFALPEQFF.

This chain uses TRBV14 with TRBJ2-7, with D perhaps matching TRBD2 (5 bases). Germline V gene data show CDR1 as SGHDN and CDR2 as FVKESK. This CDR3 is 20 amino acids long. V lost 1 base to trimming and J lost 0 bases, with 25 bases between them. CDR3 protein: CASSQALGSGPIMGSYEQYF. As DNA, the CDR3 is TGTGCCAGCAGCCAAGCATTGGGGAGCGGACCAATTATGGGCTCCTACGAGCAGTACTTC.

This clone was seen just once. V is TRBV7-6 and J is TRBJ1-2; possible D gene TRBD1, 5 bases. CDR1 is SGHVS and CDR2 is FNYEAQ in the germline V gene. V was cut by 2 bases and J by 2 bases, with 9 bases left in between. The CDR3 is 14 residues long. The CDR3 spells CASSLFGGNYGYTF. CDR3 in DNA: TGTGCCAGCAGCTTATTCGGGGGGAACTATGGCTACACCTTC.

This clone was counted once. The chain joins TRBV5-5 to TRBJ2-3; the match to TRBD2 covers 9 bases. V lost 2 bases and J lost 4; bases outside the gene matches: 2. The CDR3 loop spans 14 amino acids. Germline loops: CDR1 SGHKS, CDR2 YYEKEE (reference sequence). The DNA for the CDR3 is TGTGCCAGCAGCTTACGGACTAGCGCAGATACGCAGTATTTT. Its protein product is CASSLRTSADTQYF.

The CDR3 bases are TGTGCCAGCAGTCCACAGACTAGATACAATGAGCAGTTCTTC. Protein product: CASSPQTRYNEQFF. The rearrangement links TRBV28 to TRBJ2-1, with D possibly TRBD2 on 6 matching bases. The CDR3 consists of 14 residues. Trimming took off 5 bases at V and 4 bases at J, with 12 bases between the two ends. Germline CDR1 MDHEN, CDR2 SYDVKM.

The V call is TRBV5-4, the J call TRBJ1-2; TRBD1 aligns across 12 bases. With V trimmed by 2 bases and J by 7 bases, 6 bases remained unmatched. The CDR3 is made up of 15 amino acids. Looked up from germline, CDR1 is SGHNT and CDR2 is YYREEE (reference sequence). The CDR3 protein is CASSFGTGGSLGYTF. CDR3 DNA: TGTGCCAGCAGCTTTGGGACAGGGGGCTCGCTTGGCTACACCTTC.

The rearrangement links TRBV5-5 to TRBJ1-1; 7 nucleotides match TRBD1. Trimming took 1 base from V and 0 from J; bases not matched to a gene: 6. Per germline, CDR1 SGHKS and CDR2 YYEKEE (reference sequence). The CDR3 is 16 residues long. CDR3 residues: CASSLTGAQMNTEAFF. The CDR3 DNA reads as TGTGCCAGCAGCTTGACAGGGGCTCAGATGAACACTGAAGCTTTCTTT.

The chain is built from TRBV28 and TRBJ1-2; unclear D gene. The germline V gene encodes CDR1 MDHEN and CDR2 SYDVKM. The ends were cut back, 6 bases at V and 5 bases at J, with 22 bases in the middle. The CDR3 covers 16 residues. For the CDR3, the DNA is TGTGCCAGCAGAGGAGGGTTGGCCGGGCCCGGGTATGGCTACACCTTC. Translated, it gives CASRGGLAGPGYGYTF.

This sequence joins TRBV7-9 and TRBJ2-7; 8 nucleotides line up with TRBD1. The germline V gene has CDR1 SEHNR and CDR2 FQNEAQ (reference sequence). After removal of 3 bases from V and 4 bases from J, the junction contained 8 bases not matched to a gene. The CDR3 spans 15 residues. The CDR3 loop is CASSFKGQGAYEQYF. The CDR3 bases are TGTGCCAGCAGCTTCAAGGGCCAGGGGGCTTACGAGCAGTACTTC.

The V gene is TRBV7-3, the J gene TRBJ2-1; the D gene is possibly TRBD2 (5 bases). The CDR3 is 15 residues long. The germline V gene has CDR1 SGHTA and CDR2 FQGTGA. Trimming pared 5 bases from V and 5 bases from J, leaving 16 bases between. CDR3 residues: CASSLDTSRDNEQFF. DNA for the CDR3: TGTGCCAGCAGCCTGGATACTAGTAGGGACAATGAGCAGTTCTTC. Full variable domain (remainder filled in from reference TRBV7-3 and TRBJ2-1): GAGVSQTPSNKVTEKGKYVELRCDPISGHTALYWYRQSLGQGPEFLIYFQGTGAADDSGLPNDRFFAVRPEGSVSTLKIQRTERGDSAVYLCASSLDTSRDNEQFFGPGTRLTVL.

The V gene is TRBV27, the J gene TRBJ2-1; 8 nucleotides align to TRBD2. This CDR3 spans 14 amino acids. The germline gives CDR1 MNHEY, CDR2 SMNVEV (reference sequence). V trimming: 6 bases; J trimming: 7 bases; junction bases outside the gene matches: 8. For the CDR3, the DNA is TGTGCCAGCAGCCCGGGACTAGGCCTAAATGAGCAGTTCTTC. Translated, it gives CASSPGLGLNEQFF.

V is TRBV7-2 and J is TRBJ2-1, with TRBD2 matching over 10 bases. J lost 4 bases, V lost 5 bases, and 14 bases had no gene match. Germline V gene data show CDR1 as SGHTA and CDR2 as FQGNSA. The CDR3 is made up of 18 amino acids. CDR3: CASSPLISGGLAYNEQFF. CDR3 DNA sequence: TGTGCCAGCAGCCCCCTGATTAGCGGGGGGCTTGCTTACAATGAGCAGTTCTTC.

The CDR3 DNA reads as TGTGCCACCAGCAGAGATGGGCTAGCGGACACAGATACGCAGTATTTT. Protein sequence: CATSRDGLADTDTQYF. The chain couples TRBV15 to TRBJ2-3; 7 bases line up with TRBD2. J gave up 2 bases and V 0 bases, and 5 bases lay outside the gene matches. This CDR3 contains 16 residues. Per the germline V gene, CDR1 is LNHNV and CDR2 is YYDKDF (reference sequence).

DNA for the CDR3: TGTGCCAGCAGTTTACCGCCGGGACTAGCAAGGGAGCAGTTCTTC. Translation: CASSLPPGLAREQFF. The chain links TRBV27 to TRBJ2-1, with 9 bases that match TRBD2. Per the germline V gene, CDR1 is MNHEY and CDR2 is SMNVEV (reference sequence). This CDR3 has 15 amino acids. V dropped 2 bases and J dropped 10; count of bases not matched to a gene: 9.

The chain has TRBV5-1 and TRBJ1-2; 9 bases are shared with TRBD1. V lost 4 bases to trimming and J lost 9 bases; unmatched junction nucleotides: 13. Germline V lookup: CDR1 SGHRS, CDR2 YFSETQ. CDR3 length: 15 residues. CDR3 loop: CASSTTSGTGYSYTF. Here the CDR3 DNA reads TGCGCCAGCAGCACAACGTCCGGGACAGGGTATAGCTACACCTTC.